This record looks at one TCR beta chain sequence and its context. Its antigen is undetermined. These data come from a study of cytomegalovirus exposure and HLA in healthy donors. PCR employed 60 Vbeta and 13 Jbeta primers. Produced via immunoSEQ multiplex PCR; TCRdb's table is partial and in-frame only. The data hold hundreds of thousands of clones, with 85% to 90% observed a single time. The CDR3 has 15 residues. V was trimmed by 2 bases and J by 7 bases, leaving 17 bases between them. CDR1 SGHVS and CDR2 FQNEAQ come from the germline V gene. Regarding the study as a whole: There were some public TCRs occurring in many donors, but most TCR sequences were rare.

The rearrangement uses TRBV7-8 and TRBJ2-5; TRBD2 might be the D (7 bases). The sequence was collected from a woman younger than 30 in good health and CMV-seronegative. Source material: PBMCs. CDR3 nucleotide sequence: TGTGCCAGCAGCTTACCCCTCGGAGGGGGGGGGACCCAGTACTTC. Amino acid sequence: CASSLPLGGGGTQYF.